This T cell receptor (beta chain) was retrieved from a study of Tregs in tolerant kidney transplant recipients. As for the study in general: Mixed chimerism was transient after nonmyeloablative marrow transplants from related graft donors.

As concerns this clone: Antigen: not known.

Here immunoSEQ multiplex PCR was the method, and the copy in TCRdb shows in-frame clones only, minus some. The table shows around 98,000 clones, with roughly 93% occurring only once. The study, taken as a whole, reports: Expanding Tregs on activated donor B cells appeared to best identify donor-specific TCRbeta clones.

The CDR3 sequence is 15 residues long. Germline values: CDR1 LNHNV, CDR2 YYDKDF (reference sequence). The germline V and J ends were trimmed by 5 bases and 9 bases, with 20 bases remaining between them. The sequence was obtained from a human donor who received a combined kidney and bone marrow transplant. The genes are TRBV15 and TRBJ2-1, with no clear D. Here the sequenced sample was CD4+ T cells from blood, taken before the transplant. CDR3 in DNA: TGTGCCACCAGCGACCTAATGGGCTCCCTCACTGAGCAGTTCTTC. As protein: CATSDLMGSLTEQFF. Full variable domain (rest looked up from reference TRBV15 and TRBJ2-1): DAMVIQNPRYQVTQFGKPVTLSCSQTLNHNVMYWYQQKSSQAPKLLFHYYDKDFNNEADTPDNFQSRRPNTSFCFLDIRSPGLGDTAMYLCATSDLMGSLTEQFFGPGTRLTVL.